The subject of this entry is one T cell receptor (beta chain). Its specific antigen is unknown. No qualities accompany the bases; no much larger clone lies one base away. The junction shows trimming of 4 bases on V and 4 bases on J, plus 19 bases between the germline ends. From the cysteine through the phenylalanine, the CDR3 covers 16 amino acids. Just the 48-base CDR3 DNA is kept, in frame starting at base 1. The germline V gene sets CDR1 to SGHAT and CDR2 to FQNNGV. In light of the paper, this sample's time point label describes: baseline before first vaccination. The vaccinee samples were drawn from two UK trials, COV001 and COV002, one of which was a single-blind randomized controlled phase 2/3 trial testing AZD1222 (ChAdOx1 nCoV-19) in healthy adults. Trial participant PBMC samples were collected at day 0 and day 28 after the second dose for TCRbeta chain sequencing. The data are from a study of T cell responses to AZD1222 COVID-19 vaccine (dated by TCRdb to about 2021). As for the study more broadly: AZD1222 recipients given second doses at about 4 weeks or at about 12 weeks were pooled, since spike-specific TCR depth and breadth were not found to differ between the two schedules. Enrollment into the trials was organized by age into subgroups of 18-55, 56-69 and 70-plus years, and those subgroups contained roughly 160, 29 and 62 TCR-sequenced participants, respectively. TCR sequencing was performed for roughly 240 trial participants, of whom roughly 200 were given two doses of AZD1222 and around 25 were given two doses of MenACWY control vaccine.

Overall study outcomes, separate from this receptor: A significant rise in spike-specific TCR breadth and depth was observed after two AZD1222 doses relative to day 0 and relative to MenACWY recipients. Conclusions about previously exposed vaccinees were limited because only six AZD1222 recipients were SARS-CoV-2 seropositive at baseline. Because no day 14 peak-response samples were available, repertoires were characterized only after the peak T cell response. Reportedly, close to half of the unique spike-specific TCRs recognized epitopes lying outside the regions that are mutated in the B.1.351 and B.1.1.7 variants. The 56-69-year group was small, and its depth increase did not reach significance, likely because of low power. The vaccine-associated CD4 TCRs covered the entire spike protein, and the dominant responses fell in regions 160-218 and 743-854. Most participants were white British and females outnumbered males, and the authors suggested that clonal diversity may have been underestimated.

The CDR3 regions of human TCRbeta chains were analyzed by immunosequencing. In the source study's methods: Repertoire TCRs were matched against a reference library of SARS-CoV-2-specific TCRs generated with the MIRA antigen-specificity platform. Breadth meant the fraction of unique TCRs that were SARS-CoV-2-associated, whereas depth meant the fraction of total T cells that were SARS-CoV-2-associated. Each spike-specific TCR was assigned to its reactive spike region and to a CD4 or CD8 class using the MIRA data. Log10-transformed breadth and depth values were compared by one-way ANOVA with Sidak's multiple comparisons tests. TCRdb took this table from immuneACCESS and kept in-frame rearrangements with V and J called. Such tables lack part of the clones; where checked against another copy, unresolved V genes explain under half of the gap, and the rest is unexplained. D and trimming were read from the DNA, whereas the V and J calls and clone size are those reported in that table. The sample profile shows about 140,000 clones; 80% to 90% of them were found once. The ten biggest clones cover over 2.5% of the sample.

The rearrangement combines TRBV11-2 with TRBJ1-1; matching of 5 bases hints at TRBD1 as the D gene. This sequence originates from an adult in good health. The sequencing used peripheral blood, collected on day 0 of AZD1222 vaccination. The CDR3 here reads CASSSGAAGRGTEAFF. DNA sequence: TGTGCCAGCAGCTCAGGCGCCGCGGGGAGGGGCACTGAAGCTTTCTTT.